The 14 T cell receptor beta chains below all came from one sample that was sequenced in a study of blood T cell repertoires in COVID-19. Here immunoSEQ multiplex PCR was the method, and the copy in TCRdb shows in-frame clones only, minus some. This table holds roughly 250,000 clones, around 85% found once. The specimen sequenced was peripheral blood. These receptor sequences come from a middle-aged woman with active or convalescent COVID-19.

The CDR3 here is CASSQGPGLAGEETQYF. In DNA form, the CDR3 reads TGCGCCAGCAGCCAAGGACCGGGACTAGCGGGGGAAGAGACCCAGTACTTC. The chain links TRBV4-1 to TRBJ2-5; TRBD2 matches 14 bases. Germline lookup yields CDR1 MGHRA and CDR2 YSYEKL. The CDR3 totals 17 residues. With 1 base clipped from V and 3 bases from J, the junction kept 4 bases outside the gene matches.

In this sample, this clone turned up once. The chain uses TRBV10-1 and TRBJ2-7; tentatively, D is TRBD2 (6 bases). Germline loops: CDR1 WNHNN, CDR2 SYGVQD (reference sequence). V lost 0 bases to trimming and J lost 3 bases, with 6 bases between them. This CDR3 is 13 amino acids long. CDR3 coding DNA: TGCGCCAGCAGTGAGTCGGGACTCTACGAGCAGTACTTC. Translated, it gives CASSESGLYEQYF.

Many counts were recorded for this clone. This sequence joins TRBV24-1 and TRBJ2-2; D may be TRBD2 (5 bases). The CDR3 length is 14 residues. Germline CDR1 and CDR2: KGHDR and SFDVKD. The V gene lost 5 bases and the J gene lost 8 bases, with 14 bases spanning the gap. The CDR3 loop is CATSAPPPGGELFF. CDR3 sequence (DNA): TGTGCCACCAGTGCCCCCCCGCCGGGGGGGGAGCTGTTTTTT.

The V gene is TRBV28, the J gene TRBJ1-4, with TRBD1 matching 8 bases. This CDR3 has 15 residues. Germline V lookup: CDR1 MDHEN, CDR2 SYDVKM. V shed 6 bases, J shed 8 bases, and the junction held 11 bases outside the gene matches. The CDR3 sequence: CASRNRAGGLEKLFF. CDR3 coding DNA: TGTGCCAGCAGAAATAGGGCAGGGGGCCTCGAAAAACTGTTTTTT.

This clone is a singleton in its sample. The gene calls are TRBV5-1 and TRBJ1-2, with a weak D call TRBD1 (5 bases). The CDR3 is 15 amino acids. Per germline, CDR1 SGHRS and CDR2 YFSETQ. The V and J ends lost 7 bases and 7 bases respectively, with 23 bases between them. CDR3 loop: CASRSGTMTLGGYTF. The CDR3 DNA reads as TGCGCCAGCCGAAGTGGGACTATGACGTTAGGTGGCTACACCTTC.

The CDR3 here is CASLGGPSTDTQYF. The CDR3 nucleotides read TGCGCCAGCCTTGGAGGACCGAGCACAGATACGCAGTATTTT. The chain links TRBV5-1 to TRBJ2-3, with a tentative D call TRBD2 (5 bases). The V gene's germline CDR1 is SGHRS and CDR2 YFSETQ. Trimming took off 7 bases at V and 0 bases at J, with 12 bases between the two ends. The length of the CDR3 is 14 residues.

On this clone: This sample also contains other DNA sequences that code for the same CDR3. The V and J genes are TRBV5-1 and TRBJ1-1; a weak D match, TRBD1 (6 bases). Deletions cut 1 base from V and 1 base from J, with 8 bases between. The germline V gene encodes CDR1 SGHRS and CDR2 YFSETQ. The CDR3 sequence is 14 residues long. CDR3 region: CASSLPTGNTEAFF. The CDR3 DNA reads as TGCGCCAGCAGCTTGCCGACAGGGAACACTGAAGCTTTCTTT.

CDR3 DNA sequence: TGTGCCAGCAGTTTCGTAGGGGCTGGCTACACCTTC. Translation: CASSFVGAGYTF. V and J are TRBV12-3 or TRBV12-4 and TRBJ1-2; tentative D call: TRBD1 (5 bases). Trimming stripped 3 bases from V and 7 bases from J, with 9 bases between. The CDR3 is 12 residues long.

The chain recombines TRBV12-3 or TRBV12-4 with TRBJ1-2; D is unclear. The CDR3 is 13 amino acids. With 0 bases removed from V and 4 bases from J, the gap between germline ends came to 6 bases. In DNA, the CDR3 is TGTGCCAGCAGTTTAGCGCTACTCTATGGCTACACCTTC. Its protein is CASSLALLYGYTF.

This clone has just a few counts. V is TRBV5-6 and J is TRBJ1-4; TRBD1 matches at 9 bases. The J segment lost 4 bases and the V segment lost 4 bases, leaving 5 bases of the junction unmatched. The CDR3 is 15 amino acids. Germline CDR1 is SGHDT and CDR2 is YYEEEE. CDR3 sequence reads: CASSQPGQGNEKLFF. In DNA form, the CDR3 reads TGTGCCAGCAGCCAGCCGGGACAGGGTAATGAAAAACTGTTTTTT.

Notes on this clone: A junction end diverges from the germline sequence, so it may reflect a read error. This chain joins TRBV27 and TRBJ2-2, with 9 positions matching TRBD1. Germline-derived CDR1 and CDR2 are MNHEY and SMNVEV (reference sequence). This CDR3 is 16 amino acids long. CDR3 residues: CASSHPDRGEHRGAVF. The DNA of the CDR3 is TGTGCCAGCAGCCACCCGGACAGGGGTGAACACCGGGGAGCTGTTTTT.

In DNA form, the CDR3 reads TGTGCCAGCAGCCGAACTAGCGGGGGGGCCAACGAGCAGTTCTTC. Its translation: CASSRTSGGANEQFF. V and J are TRBV7-3 and TRBJ2-1; 13 nucleotides line up with TRBD2. This CDR3 comprises 15 residues. J was trimmed by 10 bases and V by 5 bases; bases with no gene match: 8. Germline CDR1 is SGHTA and CDR2 is FQGTGA.

This chain links TRBV30 with TRBJ1-1; TRBD1 agrees at 9 bases. This CDR3 comprises 16 residues. The germline V gene encodes CDR1 GTSNPN and CDR2 SVGIG (reference sequence). V shed 3 bases and J 0 bases; nucleotides not matched to a gene: 8. The CDR3 DNA sequence: TGTGCCTGGAGGGGACAGGGAGGAAATCTGAACACTGAAGCTTTCTTT. The encoded protein is CAWRGQGGNLNTEAFF.

This clone came up a few times. The chain uses TRBV3-1 (or the pseudogene TRBV3-2) and TRBJ1-1; TRBD1 aligns across 8 bases. The CDR3 runs 14 residues. With 6 bases clipped from V and 0 bases from J, the junction kept 3 bases outside the gene matches. Germline assignment: CDR1 LGHDT and CDR2 YNNKEL (reference sequence). CDR3 nucleotide sequence: TGTGCCAGCAGACAGGGGGAGGTGAACACTGAAGCTTTCTTT. As protein: CASRQGEVNTEAFF.